The 17 T cell receptor beta chains given below trace back to one sample, sequenced in a study of T cell responses to AZD1222 COVID-19 vaccine (dated by TCRdb to the early 2020s). The library was prepared using the immunoSEQ multiplex PCR assay. TCRdb stores this immuneACCESS table with in-frame sequences only. Part of the clones is absent; in the studies checked, under half of the shortfall reflects unresolved V genes, and no reason is known for the rest. The sample table lists about 130,000 clones, around 89% of them with a count of one. The ten biggest clones cover roughly 1.5% of the sample. The sample's time point label is to be understood as: baseline before first vaccination. Sequenced material: peripheral blood, taken on day 0 of AZD1222 vaccination. Every receptor here comes from an adult in good health.

The CDR3 is CASSSDRGVAFF. CDR3 DNA sequence: TGTGCCAGCAGTTCCGACAGGGGTGTGGCTTTCTTT. The chain combines TRBV27 with TRBJ1-1; 8 bases agree with TRBD1. CDR3 size: 12 residues. Looked up from germline, CDR1 is MNHEY and CDR2 is SMNVEV (reference sequence). Germline trimming cut 4 bases from V and 11 bases from J; bases unmatched to any gene: 6.

V and J are TRBV12-5 and TRBJ1-5, with 9 bases matching TRBD1. The CDR3 spans 16 residues. Germline CDR1 LGHNT, CDR2 FRNRAP. V was pared by 7 bases and J by 9 bases, with 16 bases of the junction left unmatched. In DNA, the CDR3 is TGTGCTAGTGCCTTGAGGGGGACAGGGCTTTTGGGGCCCCAGCATTTT. Translated, it gives CASALRGTGLLGPQHF. Together with reference TRBV12-5 and TRBJ1-5, the CDR3 gives the full variable domain: DARVTQTPRHKVTEMGQEVTMRCQPILGHNTVFWYRQTMMQGLELLAYFRNRAPLDDSGMPKDRFSAEMPDATLATLKIQPSEPRDSAVYFCASALRGTGLLGPQHFGDGTRLSIL.

J is TRBJ2-3 and V is TRBV6-4; 12 bases fit TRBD2. Germline trimming cut 0 bases from V and 0 bases from J; bases unmatched to any gene: 7. CDR1 and CDR2 from the germline V gene are MRHNA and SNTAGT. CDR3 length equals 19 residues. Written as DNA, the CDR3 is TGTGCCAGCAGTGACTCGGGGACTAGCGGGTTCTCTAGCACAGATACGCAGTATTTT. It yields the protein CASSDSGTSGFSSTDTQYF.

The chain has TRBV6-5 and TRBJ1-1; D unresolved. Germline assignment: CDR1 MNHEY and CDR2 SVGAGI. This CDR3 has 14 amino acids. Trimming shortened V by 7 bases and J by 3 bases, and 15 bases separated the two germline ends. The CDR3 is CASTASGAYTEAFF. DNA of the CDR3: TGTGCCAGCACCGCCTCAGGAGCTTACACTGAAGCTTTCTTT.

The chain joins TRBV27 to TRBJ1-4, with TRBD1 as a possible D gene (6 bases). Germline V gene sequence: CDR1 MNHEY, CDR2 SMNVEV (reference sequence). CDR3 length: 15 amino acids. V dropped 8 bases and J dropped 5 bases, with 18 bases sitting between them. The CDR3 DNA reads TGTGCCAGCGCTCCCCGGGGGCTGGTGAATGAAAAACTGTTTTTT. It translates to CASAPRGLVNEKLFF.

The chain carries TRBV19 and TRBJ1-1; D call uncertain. The germline V gene has CDR1 LNHDA and CDR2 SQIVND (reference sequence). V lost 1 base and J lost 3, with 9 bases in between. This CDR3 contains 14 residues. In DNA form, the CDR3 reads TGTGCCAGTAGTATAGTTGAGGGAGACACTGAAGCTTTCTTT. Translated, it gives CASSIVEGDTEAFF.

This chain uses TRBV5-1 with TRBJ2-3; the D gene is possibly TRBD1 (5 bases). Germline CDR1 reads SGHRS; CDR2 reads YFSETQ. This CDR3 has 14 amino acids. V dropped 0 bases and J dropped 6 bases, with 11 bases sitting between them. The CDR3 loop reads CASSLVQGGDTQYF. CDR3 nucleotide sequence: TGCGCCAGCAGCTTGGTGCAGGGTGGGGATACGCAGTATTTT. Based on the CDR3 plus reference TRBV5-1 and TRBJ2-3, the full variable domain is KAGVTQTPRYLIKTRGQQVTLSCSPISGHRSVSWYQQTPGQGLQFLFEYFSETQRNKGNFPGRFSGRQFSNSRSEMNVSTLELGDSALYLCASSLVQGGDTQYFGPGTRLTVL.

The chain employs TRBV24-1 and TRBJ2-7; D call uncertain. CDR1 is KGHDR and CDR2 is SFDVKD in the germline V gene. The CDR3 runs 17 residues. V was clipped by 3 bases and J by 2 bases, with 19 bases between them. CDR3 protein: CATSDPRASQDPYEQYF. The CDR3 coding sequence is TGTGCCACCAGTGATCCCCGCGCCTCCCAAGATCCCTACGAGCAGTACTTC.

The chain links TRBV6-5 to TRBJ1-5; D not resolved. The CDR3 extends over 13 amino acids. CDR1 and CDR2 (germline): MNHEY, SVGAGI. Trimming pared 0 bases from V and 7 bases from J, leaving 7 bases between. The CDR3 region is CASSYSKKQPQHF. CDR3 in DNA: TGTGCCAGCAGTTACTCGAAGAAACAGCCCCAGCATTTT.

This clone has only one observation. The chain links TRBV21-1 to TRBJ1-5; the table's D call, TRBD1, was not checked against the DNA. TRBV21-1 constitutes a pseudogene. The CDR3 has 17 amino acids. For the CDR3, the DNA is TGTGCCAGCAGCAAACCGGGGACAGGGGGCGCGGGGCAGCCCCAGCATTTT. Amino acids: CASSKPGTGGAGQPQHF.

This clone was picked up one time. The J gene is TRBJ2-7, the V gene TRBV2, with 9 bases that match TRBD2. The germline gives CDR1 SNHLY, CDR2 FYNNEI. Trimming removed 6 bases from V and 0 bases from J; junction bases left unmatched: 15. The CDR3 loop spans 18 amino acids. The CDR3 protein is CASRDRRRLAETSYEQYF. In DNA, the CDR3 is TGTGCCAGCAGAGACCGGAGAAGACTAGCGGAGACCTCCTACGAGCAGTACTTC.

The chain has TRBV19 and TRBJ1-5; unclear D gene. With 7 bases removed from V and 2 bases from J, the gap between germline ends came to 12 bases. Germline CDR1 is LNHDA and CDR2 is SQIVND (reference sequence). The CDR3 consists of 14 residues. The CDR3 is CASTSFRGNQPQHF. In nucleotides, the CDR3 is TGTGCCAGTACCTCGTTTCGTGGCAATCAGCCCCAGCATTTT.

This clone was detected only once. The gene calls are TRBV1 and TRBJ2-7; TRBD1, the D gene given by the table, was not confirmed from the DNA. TRBV1 is flagged as a pseudogene. The CDR3 extends over 13 amino acids. The CDR3 DNA is TGCACCAGCAGCCTCCGACAGGCCTACGAGCAGTACTTC. Its translation: CTSSLRQAYEQYF.

The gene calls are TRBV9 and TRBJ1-5; D gene unclear. Deletions cut 5 bases from V and 0 bases from J, with 9 bases between. Germline assignment: CDR1 SGDLS and CDR2 YYNGEE. The CDR3 spans 14 residues. The CDR3 DNA reads as TGTGCCAGCAGTGGTGGGGATAGCAATCAGCCCCAGCATTTT. Protein: CASSGGDSNQPQHF.

The gene calls are TRBV28 and TRBJ2-7, with TRBD2 matching 10 bases. This CDR3 region has 16 residues. Germline values: CDR1 MDHEN, CDR2 SYDVKM. The J segment lost 3 bases and the V segment lost 8 bases, leaving 13 bases of the junction unmatched. The CDR3 nucleotides are TGTGCCAGCTCCGGCGGACTAGCGGAGAAGAACTACGAGCAGTACTTC. Translated, it gives CASSGGLAEKNYEQYF.

The chain recombines TRBV15 with TRBJ2-1; 8 nucleotides match TRBD2. Germline V gene sequence: CDR1 LNHNV, CDR2 YYDKDF (reference sequence). The V segment lost 0 bases and the J segment 13 bases; nucleotides outside the gene matches: 11. This CDR3 has 15 amino acids. CDR3 DNA sequence: TGTGCCACCAGCAGAGATCGGAGCGGGAGAATAGAACAGTTCTTC. This sequence encodes CATSRDRSGRIEQFF.

The chain is built from TRBV7-9 and TRBJ2-1; 7 nucleotides line up with TRBD2. The germline CDR1 and CDR2 sequences are SEHNR and FQNEAQ (reference sequence). Losses at the gene ends were 5 bases for V and 8 bases for J; bases not matched to a gene: 9. The CDR3 sequence is 14 residues long. This CDR3 reads CASSPGREWDEQFF. Written as DNA, the CDR3 is TGTGCCAGCAGCCCTGGGAGGGAGTGGGATGAGCAGTTCTTC.